Listed here are 26 T cell receptor beta chains from one sample, sequenced in a study of beta chain features in type 1 diabetes (dated by TCRdb to 2017 to 2018). Library construction relied on the immunoSEQ multiplex PCR assay. The entire isolated RNA was reverse transcribed using the High Capacity cDNA Reverse Transcription Kit, and thus expressed TCRB transcripts were sequenced. Drawn from immuneACCESS, this table holds only the in-frame rearrangements with V and J called that TCRdb kept. Clones are partly lost; checked studies trace under half to an unresolved V gene and leave the rest unexplained. A total of 900,000 or so clones appear in this sample, about a sixth of them only once. Of the sample, 0.023% falls within the top ten clones. Source material: naive CD4+ T cells from blood. The label giving this sample's cell subset or site can be read as: true naive CD4+ T cells. The source of these receptors is a young woman in good health.

The genes are TRBV28 and TRBJ2-7; TRBD1 matches 8 bases. Germline-derived CDR1 and CDR2 are MDHEN and SYDVKM. The CDR3 has 15 residues. J was trimmed by 4 bases and V by 3 bases; bases with no gene match: 8. CDR3 sequence: CASSFGGTGSYEQYF. The CDR3 bases are TGTGCCAGCAGTTTTGGGGGGACAGGCTCTTACGAGCAGTACTTC.

In this sample, this clone turned up a few times. Other nucleotide sequences from this sample produce the same CDR3. The V call is TRBV27, the J call TRBJ2-5; 10 positions agree with TRBD1. Germline V gene data show CDR1 as MNHEY and CDR2 as SMNVEV (reference sequence). J lost 3 bases, V lost 5 bases, and 3 bases had no gene match. The CDR3 runs 14 residues. CDR3 sequence reads: CASSRQGAEETQYF. The CDR3 DNA reads as TGTGCCAGCAGTAGACAGGGGGCCGAAGAGACCCAGTACTTC.

The sample holds a few counts of this clone. The V call is TRBV5-5, the J call TRBJ2-5; D gene uncertain. The CDR3 consists of 13 residues. Trimming took off 5 bases at V and 3 bases at J, with 11 bases between the two ends. Germline CDR1 SGHKS, CDR2 YYEKEE (reference sequence). CDR3 nucleotide sequence: TGTGCCAGCAGACAAGACTTGAAAGAGACCCAGTACTTC. As protein: CASRQDLKETQYF.

The rearrangement joins TRBV11-2 to TRBJ2-3, with 10 bases aligning to TRBD1. The J segment lost 1 base and the V segment lost 1 base, leaving 5 bases of the junction unmatched. Germline CDR1 SGHAT, CDR2 FQNNGV. This CDR3 has 17 residues. The CDR3 nucleotides are TGTGCCAGCAGCTTAGCCCCGACAGGGGGCGGCACAGATACGCAGTATTTT. This codes for CASSLAPTGGGTDTQYF.

This chain joins TRBV7-6 and TRBJ1-6; 12 bases are shared with TRBD1. CDR3 size: 15 residues. The ends lost 4 bases at V and 9 bases at J; junction bases unmatched: 4. CDR1 and CDR2 (germline): SGHVS, FNYEAQ. The chain's CDR3 is CASSSGTGGFSPLHF. The CDR3 DNA reads TGTGCCAGCAGCTCCGGGACAGGGGGCTTTTCACCCCTCCACTTT.

This clone has just a few counts. Additional DNA sequences in this sample encode the identical CDR3. The chain employs TRBV7-9 and TRBJ2-7; 9 bases match TRBD1. This CDR3 has 14 residues. V trimming: 5 bases; J trimming: 3 bases; junction bases outside the gene matches: 5. From germline, CDR1 is SEHNR and CDR2 FQNEAQ (reference sequence). CDR3: CASSSRDRDYEQYF. The DNA for the CDR3 is TGTGCCAGCAGCAGCCGGGACAGGGACTACGAGCAGTACTTC.

This clone has a handful of counts. The rearrangement links TRBV4-1 to TRBJ2-2; D tentatively fits TRBD1 or TRBD2 (5 bases each). V was pared by 0 bases and J by 6 bases, with 14 bases between. Germline CDR1 and CDR2: MGHRA and YSYEKL. The CDR3 is made up of 16 amino acids. CDR3: CASSQEAPRGAGELFF. Written as DNA, the CDR3 is TGCGCCAGCAGCCAAGAAGCCCCACGAGGGGCCGGGGAGCTGTTTTTT.

The rearrangement joins TRBV5-1 to TRBJ1-2, with a possible D match to TRBD1 (6 bases). The CDR3 loop spans 13 amino acids. V shed 4 bases and J shed 4 bases, with 11 bases lying between them. Germline V gene data show CDR1 as SGHRS and CDR2 as YFSETQ. In nucleotides, the CDR3 is TGCGCCAGCAGCACGGACAGCACCTATGGCTACACCTTC. Its translation is CASSTDSTYGYTF.

A few counts support this clone. The gene calls are TRBV9 and TRBJ2-3, with D hard to call. V was clipped by 0 bases and J by 7 bases, with 15 bases between them. Germline V gives CDR1 SGDLS, CDR2 YYNGEE. The CDR3 has 15 amino acids. The CDR3 DNA is TGTGCCAGCAGCGTAGAAGGCAGGTTCAGGAATACGCAGTATTTT. Translated: CASSVEGRFRNTQYF.

This chain links TRBV10-3 with TRBJ1-2, with D hard to call. The V end lost 2 bases, the J end lost 4 bases, and 8 bases lay between the germline ends. This CDR3 region has 13 residues. Germline loops: CDR1 ENHRY, CDR2 SYGVKD. CDR3 DNA sequence: TGTGCCATCAGTGAGGATACAATCTATGGCTACACCTTC. Translating gives CAISEDTIYGYTF.

The chain uses TRBV9 and TRBJ2-1; 8 bases agree with TRBD2. Per the germline V gene, CDR1 is SGDLS and CDR2 is YYNGEE. CDR3 length: 16 amino acids. The V gene end was trimmed by 2 bases and the J gene end by 10 bases; junction bases not matched to a gene: 14. In nucleotides, the CDR3 is TGTGCCAGCAGCGTGCTGTCGGGAGGGCTTTTAAAGGAGCAGTTCTTC. Translation: CASSVLSGGLLKEQFF.

The chain is built from TRBV15 and TRBJ1-2, with 8 bases aligning to TRBD1. This CDR3 is 15 amino acids long. V was clipped by 4 bases and J by 10 bases; unmatched bases: 14. CDR1 is LNHNV and CDR2 is YYDKDF in the germline V gene (reference sequence). The DNA for the CDR3 is TGTGCCACCAGCATCTTCCTTTCGGACAGGGCATTCTACACCTTC. This codes for CATSIFLSDRAFYTF.

This chain joins TRBV25-1 and TRBJ2-2, with 8 nucleotides matching TRBD2. The ends lost 0 bases at V and 4 bases at J; junction bases unmatched: 7. CDR1 and CDR2 from the germline V gene are MGHDK and SYGVNS. The CDR3 length is 17 residues. The CDR3 loop reads CASSEYGTSLATGELFF. The CDR3 region has the DNA TGTGCCAGCAGTGAATATGGGACTAGTCTCGCCACCGGGGAGCTGTTTTTT.

Of note for this clone: Other DNA sequences within the sample encode an identical CDR3. The chain recombines TRBV5-1 with TRBJ1-1; 7 positions agree with TRBD1. This CDR3 comprises 14 residues. The V segment lost 4 bases and the J segment 5 bases; nucleotides outside the gene matches: 8. From germline, CDR1 is SGHRS and CDR2 YFSETQ. This chain's CDR3 is CASSLRQGRTEAFF. DNA for the CDR3: TGCGCCAGCAGCCTCAGACAGGGTAGAACTGAAGCTTTCTTT.

The V and J genes are TRBV7-2 and TRBJ2-7, with TRBD2 matching 8 bases. The J segment lost 2 bases and the V segment lost 6 bases, leaving 9 bases of the junction unmatched. Germline CDR1 reads SGHTA; CDR2 reads FQGNSA. The CDR3 has 15 amino acids. In DNA form, the CDR3 reads TGTGCCAGCAGATTCGCGGGAGGCCCCGCCTACGAGCAGTACTTC. It specifies CASRFAGGPAYEQYF.

The chain uses TRBV10-2 and TRBJ2-2, with D uncertain. The V end was cut by 8 bases, the J end by 4 bases, with 8 bases between. This CDR3 has 12 residues. Germline V gene lookup returns CDR1 WSHSY and CDR2 SAAADI. This CDR3 is CASALGTGELFF. CDR3 bases: TGCGCCAGCGCATTGGGCACCGGGGAGCTGTTTTTT.

This clone has just a few counts. The V and J genes are TRBV28 and TRBJ2-5, with D perhaps matching TRBD2 (5 bases). V lost 5 bases to trimming and J lost 2 bases, with 12 bases between them. In germline, CDR1 is MDHEN, CDR2 SYDVKM. The CDR3 covers 14 residues. CDR3 nucleotide sequence: TGTGCCAGCAGTCTTTTCCGGGGTCAAGAGACCCAGTACTTC. It is translated as CASSLFRGQETQYF.

The chain uses TRBV4-3 and TRBJ2-1, with TRBD2 matching 7 bases. The germline gives CDR1 LGHNA, CDR2 YSLEER. There are 16 residues in the CDR3. With V trimmed by 0 bases and J by 5 bases, 7 bases remained unmatched. As DNA, the CDR3 is TGCGCCAGCAGCCAAGAATTGGCTAGCGGCCACAATGAGCAGTTCTTC. Residues: CASSQELASGHNEQFF.

In this sample, this clone turned up a few times. The same CDR3 arises from other DNA sequences in this sample as well. The chain couples TRBV28 to TRBJ2-5, with a tentative D call TRBD1 (5 bases). From germline, CDR1 is MDHEN and CDR2 SYDVKM. Trimming removed 3 bases from V and 2 bases from J, with 7 bases in between. This CDR3 comprises 13 residues. The CDR3 sequence is CASSLGRQETQYF. For the CDR3, the DNA is TGTGCCAGCAGTTTGGGGCGGCAAGAGACCCAGTACTTC.

The J gene is TRBJ2-7, the V gene TRBV28; D is perhaps TRBD2 (6 bases). The CDR3 loop spans 17 amino acids. CDR1 MDHEN and CDR2 SYDVKM come from the germline V gene. V was cut by 4 bases and J by 2 bases, with 21 bases left in between. For the CDR3, the DNA is TGTGCCAGCAGTTCCCCCAGATGGGGGGACTTAACCTACGAGCAGTACTTC. This gives the protein CASSSPRWGDLTYEQYF.

This clone showed up just a few times. This chain links TRBV11-2 with TRBJ2-5; D gene unclear. V was pared by 3 bases and J by 2 bases, with 7 bases between. The CDR3 totals 13 residues. Germline V gives CDR1 SGHAT, CDR2 FQNNGV. CDR3 DNA: TGTGCCAGCAGCTTGGCCCCACAAGAGACCCAGTACTTC. It encodes CASSLAPQETQYF.

The table lists this clone with a few counts. V is TRBV11-1 and J is TRBJ1-1; TRBD1 is a possible D gene (5 bases). V was clipped by 5 bases and J by 0 bases, with 25 bases between them. Germline V gene sequence: CDR1 SGHAT, CDR2 FQDESV (reference sequence). The CDR3 contains 19 residues. The CDR3 DNA reads as TGTGCCAGCAGCCATCGACCTTACAGGAGGCAGGGTTTGAACACTGAAGCTTTCTTT. It specifies CASSHRPYRRQGLNTEAFF.

The chain recombines TRBV6-5 with TRBJ1-2; D ambiguous. CDR1 and CDR2 (germline): MNHEY, SVGAGI. This CDR3 has 12 residues. V lost 8 bases, J lost 4 bases, and 11 bases lay in between. CDR3 bases: TGTGCCAGCTCTTGGGGAGCCTATGGCTACACCTTC. It translates to CASSWGAYGYTF.

The rearrangement joins TRBV27 to TRBJ2-3; 7 nucleotides line up with TRBD2. The CDR3 runs to 15 residues. The germline CDR1 and CDR2 sequences are MNHEY and SMNVEV (reference sequence). The V and J ends lost 3 bases and 1 base, in that order; junction bases with no gene match: 4. The CDR3 coding sequence is TGTGCCAGCAGTTTCCGGGGAGGGGGCACAGATACGCAGTATTTT. Encoded protein: CASSFRGGGTDTQYF.

The chain has TRBV19 and TRBJ1-1; the D is unclear. V was cut by 7 bases and J by 9 bases, with 21 bases left in between. This CDR3 region has 14 residues. Germline-derived CDR1 and CDR2 are LNHDA and SQIVND (reference sequence). The CDR3 region has the DNA TGTGCCAGTACCTCCCAAGGAGGGCTCACCAAAGCTTTCTTT. Amino acid sequence: CASTSQGGLTKAFF. The full variable domain, with the rest looked up from reference TRBV19 and TRBJ1-1, is DGGITQSPKYLFRKEGQNVTLSCEQNLNHDAMYWYRQDPGQGLRLIYYSQIVNDFQKGDIAEGYSVSREKKESFPLTVTSAQKNPTAFYLCASTSQGGLTKAFFGQGTRLTVV.

The V and J genes are TRBV29-1 and TRBJ1-5; weak D call: TRBD1 (5 bases). This CDR3 contains 14 residues. With 5 bases removed from V and 6 bases from J, the gap between germline ends came to 17 bases. The germline CDR1 and CDR2 sequences are SQVTM and ANQGSEA. CDR3 sequence: CSVRGGGIGQPQHF. In DNA form, the CDR3 reads TGCAGCGTTAGGGGCGGGGGAATTGGTCAGCCCCAGCATTTT.